The 27 T cell receptor beta chains given below trace back to one sample, sequenced in a study of OX40 agonist ivuxolimab in advanced cancers. Clones were read by immunoSEQ multiplex PCR, and TCRdb kept only the in-frame ones, dropping some. The table records tens of thousands of clones, approximately 81% of them present only once. This material consisted of CD4+ or CD8+ T cells sorted from blood, taken in a trial of the OX40 agonist ivuxolimab. The receptor source for this set is an adult with an advanced solid tumor such as melanoma, head and neck, liver or kidney cancer.

This chain joins TRBV9 and TRBJ2-3; D not resolved. Trimming shortened V by 0 bases and J by 7 bases, and 12 bases separated the two germline ends. The CDR3 is 14 residues long. Germline V lookup: CDR1 SGDLS, CDR2 YYNGEE. The CDR3, as DNA: TGTGCCAGCAGCGTAGGCCAGACGGTTAATACGCAGTATTTT. The encoded protein is CASSVGQTVNTQYF.

The chain carries TRBV27 and TRBJ1-1; TRBD1 might be the D (6 bases). CDR3 size: 13 residues. From germline, CDR1 is MNHEY and CDR2 SMNVEV (reference sequence). Between the trimmed V and J ends, which lost 4 bases and 0 bases, there was a span of 6 bases. DNA of the CDR3: TGTGCCAGCAGTTGGACAGTGAACACTGAAGCTTTCTTT. It encodes CASSWTVNTEAFF.

The chain combines TRBV27 with TRBJ2-7; possibly TRBD1 for D (6 bases). V gave up 6 bases and J gave up 3 bases, with 15 bases separating them. Germline V gene data show CDR1 as MNHEY and CDR2 as SMNVEV (reference sequence). The CDR3 sequence is 14 residues long. The CDR3 DNA reads as TGTGCCAGCAGGATAATGACAGGATACTACGAGCAGTACTTC. The encoded protein is CASRIMTGYYEQYF.

The chain recombines TRBV19 with TRBJ2-2; 7 bases line up with TRBD1. The CDR3 consists of 14 residues. Germline CDR1 is LNHDA and CDR2 is SQIVND (reference sequence). J lost 3 bases, V lost 7 bases, and 5 bases had no gene match. The CDR3 here is CASKGAGDTGELFF. In DNA form, the CDR3 reads TGTGCCAGTAAGGGGGCAGGGGACACCGGGGAGCTGTTTTTT.

V gene TRBV27 combines with J gene TRBJ2-1; D is undetermined. CDR1 and CDR2 (germline): MNHEY, SMNVEV (reference sequence). Trimming removed 4 bases at V and 7 bases at J, with 17 bases between. This CDR3 spans 15 amino acids. For the CDR3, the DNA is TGTGCCAGCAGTTATTCCGGCCTCGGTTCAAATGAGCAGTTCTTC. Protein: CASSYSGLGSNEQFF.

The chain employs TRBV18 and TRBJ1-5, with D perhaps TRBD1 (6 bases). V was pared by 3 bases and J by 4 bases, with 10 bases between. The CDR3 is 14 residues long. Germline V CDR1 and CDR2: KGHSH, LQKENI. Here the CDR3 reads CASSPNRGNQPQHF. CDR3 in DNA: TGTGCCAGCTCACCGAATAGGGGGAATCAGCCCCAGCATTTT.

Of note for this clone: Sequence at one end of the junction differs from germline and may be a read error. The gene calls are TRBV9 and TRBJ1-1; TRBD1 is a possible D gene (6 bases). This CDR3 has 14 amino acids. Germline V gene data show CDR1 as SGDLS and CDR2 as YYNGEE. CDR3 bases: TGTGCCAGCACCGTAGGGGGGGGGAGCACTGAAGCTTTCTTT. Translation: CASTVGGGSTEAFF.

The chain is built from TRBV5-1 and TRBJ2-7; 10 bases align to TRBD1. Unmatched junction bases numbered 2, after V lost 2 bases and J lost 3 bases. Per the germline V gene, CDR1 is SGHRS and CDR2 is YFSETQ. CDR3 length: 14 residues. The CDR3 loop reads CASSFWTGGYEQYF. The CDR3 DNA is TGCGCCAGCAGCTTTTGGACAGGGGGCTACGAGCAGTACTTC.

The table lists this clone with a count of one. This chain links TRBV6-6 with TRBJ2-6; D not certain. Germline CDR1 and CDR2: MNHNY and SVGAGI (reference sequence). V lost 11 bases and J 2 bases, leaving 7 bases between the germline ends. The CDR3 contains 12 residues. CDR3 loop: CAVLTGANVLTF. The CDR3 DNA sequence: TGTGCCGTCCTTACTGGGGCCAACGTCCTGACTTTC.

This chain links TRBV7-9 with TRBJ1-2; D call uncertain. Per the germline V gene, CDR1 is SEHNR and CDR2 is FQNEAQ (reference sequence). CDR3 size: 13 residues. With 8 bases removed from V and 3 bases from J, the gap between germline ends came to 13 bases. CDR3 sequence reads: CASGNTVHYGYTF. CDR3 DNA sequence: TGTGCCAGCGGCAATACAGTACACTATGGCTACACCTTC.

This chain joins TRBV4-1 and TRBJ2-1; maybe TRBD2 (5 bases). Germline V gives CDR1 MGHRA, CDR2 YSYEKL. The ends were cut back, 1 base at V and 10 bases at J, with 17 bases in the middle. CDR3 length: 15 residues. The DNA for the CDR3 is TGCGCCAGCAGCCAAGGCGGGCCACCCCTCGGGGAGCAGTTCTTC. It encodes CASSQGGPPLGEQFF.

The V and J genes are TRBV7-6 and TRBJ1-5; the match to TRBD1 covers 10 bases. This CDR3 has 15 residues. V lost 5 bases and J lost 3; bases outside the gene matches: 4. Germline V lookup: CDR1 SGHVS, CDR2 FNYEAQ. CDR3 loop: CASSHGTGANQPQHF. The CDR3 DNA sequence: TGTGCCAGCAGCCACGGGACAGGGGCCAATCAGCCCCAGCATTTT.

This clone was seen only a few times. V is TRBV11-2 and J is TRBJ2-7; no clear D gene. The V gene's germline CDR1 is SGHAT and CDR2 FQNNGV. This CDR3 is built from 12 residues. V was shortened by 0 bases and J by 5 bases, with 5 bases between the two germline ends. The CDR3 is CASSLDQHEQYF. In nucleotides, the CDR3 is TGTGCCAGCAGCTTAGATCAGCACGAGCAGTACTTC.

This chain joins TRBV19 and TRBJ1-1, with unresolved D. The germline V gene has CDR1 LNHDA and CDR2 SQIVND (reference sequence). With 7 bases removed from V and 2 bases from J, the gap between germline ends came to 8 bases. The CDR3 runs to 12 residues. Here the CDR3 DNA reads TGTGCCAGTAAGGACCCAAACACTGAAGCTTTCTTT. Protein product: CASKDPNTEAFF. The full variable domain, its missing parts supplied by reference TRBV19 and TRBJ1-1, is DGGITQSPKYLFRKEGQNVTLSCEQNLNHDAMYWYRQDPGQGLRLIYYSQIVNDFQKGDIAEGYSVSREKKESFPLTVTSAQKNPTAFYLCASKDPNTEAFFGQGTRLTVV.

The chain carries TRBV30 and TRBJ2-7; 9 bases are shared with TRBD1. This CDR3 spans 13 amino acids. Germline CDR1 reads GTSNPN; CDR2 reads SVGIG (reference sequence). Germline trimming cut 5 bases from V and 6 bases from J; bases unmatched to any gene: 8. The CDR3 DNA reads as TGTGCCTGGCGAGGGACAGGGATCGTCGAGCAGTACTTC. Translation: CAWRGTGIVEQYF.

Only one count was recorded for this clone. The genes are TRBV7-9 and TRBJ2-7; D could derive from TRBD1 or TRBD2 (6 bases each). The CDR3 contains 14 residues. Germline CDR1 SEHNR, CDR2 FQNEAQ (reference sequence). Trimming stripped 1 base from V and 2 bases from J, with 9 bases between. DNA of the CDR3: TGTGCCAGCAGCTTAGGGGGGGACACCTACGAGCAGTACTTC. Its translation is CASSLGGDTYEQYF.

This clone is classed as large (0.1 to 1%). The chain is built from TRBV19 and TRBJ1-2; 9 nucleotides align to TRBD1. The CDR3 spans 13 residues. After removal of 4 bases from V and 6 bases from J, the junction contained 3 bases not matched to a gene. Germline assignment: CDR1 LNHDA and CDR2 SQIVND (reference sequence). The CDR3 coding sequence is TGTGCCAGTAGTACACAGGGGGCGAATGGCTACACCTTC. This codes for CASSTQGANGYTF.

This chain connects TRBV7-6 to TRBJ2-1; D gene uncertain. Germline loops: CDR1 SGHVS, CDR2 FNYEAQ. The length of the CDR3 is 13 residues. V dropped 0 bases and J dropped 7 bases, with 7 bases sitting between them. The CDR3 DNA sequence: TGTGCCAGCAGCTTAGCCCGGCAAAATGAGCAGTTCTTC. Its translation: CASSLARQNEQFF.

This clone turned up a few times. The rearrangement uses TRBV6-5 and TRBJ1-2; D may be TRBD1 (5 bases). The CDR3 sequence is 14 residues long. The germline CDR1 and CDR2 sequences are MNHEY and SVGAGI. V lost 5 bases and J lost 8, with 18 bases in between. CDR3 DNA sequence: TGTGCCAGCAGTGCCCGTGCTCTTCGGGACGGCTACACCTTC. Its translation: CASSARALRDGYTF.

The chain links TRBV27 to TRBJ1-1; D gene unclear. CDR1 and CDR2 from the germline V gene are MNHEY and SMNVEV (reference sequence). Trimming removed 3 bases from V and 9 bases from J, with 8 bases in between. The CDR3 runs to 11 residues. The CDR3 DNA reads as TGTGCCAGCAGTTTCGGAGAGAAAGCTTTCTTT. Its protein is CASSFGEKAFF.

As DNA, the CDR3 is TGTGCCAGCAGCGGCCCTCTAGACACTGAAGCTTTCTTT. Translating gives CASSGPLDTEAFF. The V and J genes are TRBV9 and TRBJ1-1, with D unclear. Germline V gives CDR1 SGDLS, CDR2 YYNGEE. This CDR3 contains 13 residues. Trimming stripped 3 bases from V and 3 bases from J, with 9 bases between.

As to this clone: This sample also contains other DNA sequences that code for the same CDR3. J is TRBJ2-1 and V is TRBV27; 12 positions agree with TRBD2. Looked up from germline, CDR1 is MNHEY and CDR2 is SMNVEV (reference sequence). V trimming: 5 bases; J trimming: 2 bases; junction bases outside the gene matches: 1. The CDR3 is 15 residues long. The CDR3 DNA follows: TGTGCCAGCAGTCGACTAGCGGGAGCCTACAATGAGCAGTTCTTC. Its protein product is CASSRLAGAYNEQFF.

The V and J genes are TRBV6-5 and TRBJ1-6; D perhaps matches TRBD1 (6 bases). Deletions cut 6 bases from V and 7 bases from J, with 13 bases between. Germline CDR1 MNHEY, CDR2 SVGAGI. The CDR3 consists of 14 residues. CDR3: CASSAGAENSPLHF. CDR3 nucleotide sequence: TGTGCCAGCAGCGCGGGGGCAGAGAATTCACCCCTCCACTTT.

V is TRBV5-8 and J is TRBJ1-2; no definite D call. This CDR3 comprises 15 residues. Trimming removed 0 bases from V and 7 bases from J, with 16 bases in between. Looked up from germline, CDR1 is SGHTS and CDR2 is YDEGEE. The CDR3 loop reads CASSLGMGKVFGYTF. In DNA, the CDR3 is TGTGCCAGCAGCTTGGGAATGGGGAAAGTGTTTGGCTACACCTTC.

V is TRBV29-1 and J is TRBJ2-7, with TRBD2 matching 7 bases. Germline trimming cut 8 bases from V and 3 bases from J; bases unmatched to any gene: 7. Germline V gene sequence: CDR1 SQVTM, CDR2 ANQGSEA. The CDR3 length is 12 residues. DNA of the CDR3: TGCAGCTTCCGGGACTACGACTACGAGCAGTACTTC. Its translation is CSFRDYDYEQYF.

CDR3 DNA sequence: TGTGCCAGCAGCTTAACAGGGTGGACTGAAGCTTTCTTT. This codes for CASSLTGWTEAFF. The chain couples TRBV13 to TRBJ1-1; weak D call: TRBD1 (6 bases). The CDR3 runs to 13 residues. V was cut by 2 bases and J by 5 bases, with 9 bases left in between. Germline lookup yields CDR1 PRHDT and CDR2 FYEKMQ (reference sequence).

CDR3 residues: CASSLAGEDTQYF. The CDR3 DNA follows: TGTGCCAGCAGCTTGGCCGGAGAAGATACGCAGTATTTT. This chain joins TRBV5-4 and TRBJ2-3; D is uncertain. Germline V gene data show CDR1 as SGHNT and CDR2 as YYREEE (reference sequence). The CDR3 contains 13 residues. The V gene lost 0 bases and the J gene lost 5 bases, with 7 bases spanning the gap.